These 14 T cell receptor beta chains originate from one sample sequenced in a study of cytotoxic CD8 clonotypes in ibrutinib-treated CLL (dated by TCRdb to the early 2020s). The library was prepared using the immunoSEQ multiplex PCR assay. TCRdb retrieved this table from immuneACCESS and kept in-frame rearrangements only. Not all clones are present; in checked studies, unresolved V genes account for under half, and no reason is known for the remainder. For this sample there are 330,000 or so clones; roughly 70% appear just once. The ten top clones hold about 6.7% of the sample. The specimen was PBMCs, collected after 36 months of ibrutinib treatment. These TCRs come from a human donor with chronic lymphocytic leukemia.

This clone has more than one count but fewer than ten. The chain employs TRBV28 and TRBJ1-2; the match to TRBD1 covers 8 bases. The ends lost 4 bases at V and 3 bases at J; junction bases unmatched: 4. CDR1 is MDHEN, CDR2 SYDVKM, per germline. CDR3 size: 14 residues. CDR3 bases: TGTGCCAGCAGTTCCCAGGGGGCGGACTATGGCTACACCTTC. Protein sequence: CASSSQGADYGYTF.

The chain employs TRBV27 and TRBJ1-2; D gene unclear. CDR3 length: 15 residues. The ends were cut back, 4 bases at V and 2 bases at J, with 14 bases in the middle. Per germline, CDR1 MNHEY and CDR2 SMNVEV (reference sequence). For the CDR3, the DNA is TGTGCCAGCAGTTCATGGGCCCGAAGAAACTATGGCTACACCTTC. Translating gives CASSSWARRNYGYTF.

In DNA, the CDR3 is TGTGCCAGCAGGACTTTGTCGGGGACTACAGATACGCAGTATTTT. Encoded protein: CASRTLSGTTDTQYF. The chain combines TRBV9 with TRBJ2-3, with a tentative D call TRBD2 (6 bases). CDR3 length: 15 amino acids. CDR1 SGDLS and CDR2 YYNGEE come from the germline V gene. With 5 bases removed from V and 3 bases from J, the gap between germline ends came to 16 bases.

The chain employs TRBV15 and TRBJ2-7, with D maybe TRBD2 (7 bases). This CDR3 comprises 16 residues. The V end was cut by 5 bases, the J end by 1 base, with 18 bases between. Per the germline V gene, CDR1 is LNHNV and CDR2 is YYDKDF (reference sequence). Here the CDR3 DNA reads TGTGCCACCAGCCCAGAGGGGGGGGCGCGATCCTACGAGCAGTACTTC. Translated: CATSPEGGARSYEQYF.

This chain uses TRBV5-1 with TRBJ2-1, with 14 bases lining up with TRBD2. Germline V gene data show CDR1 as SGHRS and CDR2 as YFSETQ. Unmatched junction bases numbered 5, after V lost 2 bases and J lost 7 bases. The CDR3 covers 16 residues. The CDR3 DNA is TGCGCCAGCAGCTTCTCCGGGACTAGCGGGGGTAATGAGCAGTTCTTC. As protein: CASSFSGTSGGNEQFF.

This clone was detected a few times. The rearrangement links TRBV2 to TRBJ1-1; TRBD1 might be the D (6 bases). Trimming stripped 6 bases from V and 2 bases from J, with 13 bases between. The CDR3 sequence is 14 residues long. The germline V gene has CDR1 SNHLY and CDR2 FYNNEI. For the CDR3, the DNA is TGTGCCAGCAGGAAAACGGACAGAAACACTGAAGCTTTCTTT. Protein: CASRKTDRNTEAFF. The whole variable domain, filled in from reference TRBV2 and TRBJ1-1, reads EPEVTQTPSHQVTQMGQEVILRCVPISNHLYFYWYRQILGQKVEFLVSFYNNEISEKSEIFDDQFSVERPDGSNFTLKIRSTKLEDSAMYFCASRKTDRNTEAFFGQGTRLTVV.

This CDR3 is CSVRASRAYEQYF. CDR3 coding DNA: TGCAGCGTTCGTGCTAGCAGAGCCTACGAGCAGTACTTC. The rearrangement links TRBV29-1 to TRBJ2-7; D might be TRBD2 (5 bases). The CDR3 extends over 13 amino acids. The V and J ends lost 5 bases and 2 bases respectively, with 13 bases between them. Looked up from germline, CDR1 is SQVTM and CDR2 is ANQGSEA.

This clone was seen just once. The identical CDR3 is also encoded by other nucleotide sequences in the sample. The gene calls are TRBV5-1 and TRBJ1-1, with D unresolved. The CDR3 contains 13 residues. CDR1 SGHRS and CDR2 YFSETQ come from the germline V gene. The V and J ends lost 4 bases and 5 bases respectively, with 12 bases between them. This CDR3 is CASSPAGGTEAFF. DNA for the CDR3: TGCGCCAGCAGCCCGGCAGGCGGGACTGAAGCTTTCTTT.

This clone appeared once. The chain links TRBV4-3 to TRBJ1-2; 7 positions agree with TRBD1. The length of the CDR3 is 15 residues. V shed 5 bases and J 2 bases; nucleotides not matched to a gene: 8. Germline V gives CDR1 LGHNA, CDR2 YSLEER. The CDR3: CASSTRTGVNYGYTF. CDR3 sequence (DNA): TGCGCCAGCAGCACTCGGACAGGCGTGAACTATGGCTACACCTTC.

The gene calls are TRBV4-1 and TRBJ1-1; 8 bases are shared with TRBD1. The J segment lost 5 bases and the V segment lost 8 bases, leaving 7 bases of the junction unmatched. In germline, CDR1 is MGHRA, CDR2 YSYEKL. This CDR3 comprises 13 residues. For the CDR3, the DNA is TGCGCCAGCGGGAAGGACAGGGCTACTGAAGCTTTCTTT. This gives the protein CASGKDRATEAFF.

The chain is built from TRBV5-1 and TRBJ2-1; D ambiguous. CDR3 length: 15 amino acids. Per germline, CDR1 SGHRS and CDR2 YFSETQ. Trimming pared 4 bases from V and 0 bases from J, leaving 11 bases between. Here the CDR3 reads CASSPEPASYNEQFF. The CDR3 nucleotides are TGCGCCAGCAGCCCGGAGCCAGCCTCCTACAATGAGCAGTTCTTC.

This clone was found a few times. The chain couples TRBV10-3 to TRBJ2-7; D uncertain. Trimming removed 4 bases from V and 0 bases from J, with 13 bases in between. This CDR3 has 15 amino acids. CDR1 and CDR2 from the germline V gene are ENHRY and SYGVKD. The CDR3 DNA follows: TGTGCCATCAGTGCGGCGCTTATTAGCTCCTACGAGCAGTACTTC. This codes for CAISAALISSYEQYF.

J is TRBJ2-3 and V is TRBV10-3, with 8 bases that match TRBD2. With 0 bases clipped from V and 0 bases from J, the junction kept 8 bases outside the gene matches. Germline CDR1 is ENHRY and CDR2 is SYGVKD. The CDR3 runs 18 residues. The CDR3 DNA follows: TGTGCCATCAGTGAGTCGAGCGGGGGACACCGTAGCACAGATACGCAGTATTTT. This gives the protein CAISESSGGHRSTDTQYF.

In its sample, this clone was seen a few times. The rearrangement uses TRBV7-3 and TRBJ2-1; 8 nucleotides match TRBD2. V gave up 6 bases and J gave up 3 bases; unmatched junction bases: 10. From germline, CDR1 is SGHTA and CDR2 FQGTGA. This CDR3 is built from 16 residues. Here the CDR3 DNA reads TGTGCCAGCAGGCGCCGTAGCGGGACGGTCTACAATGAGCAGTTCTTC. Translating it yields CASRRRSGTVYNEQFF.